The 29 T cell receptor beta chains given below trace back to one sample, sequenced in a study of cytomegalovirus exposure and HLA in healthy donors. It was with 60 Vbeta and 13 Jbeta primers that the PCR ran. Profiled with immunoSEQ multiplex PCR; TCRdb holds only in-frame clones, not every one. The data show tens of thousands of clones, with roughly four fifths seen just once and roughly 3.8% held by the top ten. Sequencing was carried out using PBMCs. All receptors come from a man aged 45-60 years in good health and CMV-seronegative.

The rearrangement joins TRBV7-8 to TRBJ2-1, with D possibly matching TRBD2 (6 bases). Germline loops: CDR1 SGHVS, CDR2 FQNEAQ. This CDR3 spans 16 amino acids. The V gene lost 2 bases and the J gene lost 6 bases, with 17 bases spanning the gap. The CDR3, as DNA: TGTGCCAGCAGCTTATATGATCGGGAGATAACCAATGAGCAGTTCTTC. Translated: CASSLYDREITNEQFF.

Of note for this clone: Additional DNA sequences in this sample encode the identical CDR3. The rearrangement links TRBV28 to TRBJ1-5; 9 bases align to TRBD1. Germline V gene data show CDR1 as MDHEN and CDR2 as SYDVKM. With 4 bases clipped from V and 4 bases from J, the junction kept 5 bases outside the gene matches. There are 15 residues in the CDR3. CDR3 region: CASSSGQGSNQPQHF. The DNA for the CDR3 is TGTGCCAGCAGTTCTGGACAGGGGAGTAATCAGCCCCAGCATTTT.

This sequence joins TRBV6-5 and TRBJ2-1; D not resolved. The CDR3 has 11 amino acids. The germline V gene has CDR1 MNHEY and CDR2 SVGAGI. V gave up 10 bases and J gave up 6 bases, with 10 bases separating them. CDR3 coding DNA: TGTGCCACCATCCAGCGCAATGAGCAGTTCTTC. Protein sequence: CATIQRNEQFF.

CDR3 region: CASSLDEYNEQFF. DNA for the CDR3: TGTGCCAGCAGCTTAGATGAGTACAATGAGCAGTTCTTC. This chain links TRBV11-2 with TRBJ2-1; no clear D. From germline, CDR1 is SGHAT and CDR2 FQNNGV. V was trimmed by 0 bases and J by 4 bases, leaving 4 bases between them. This CDR3 region has 13 residues.

The rearrangement joins TRBV20-1 to TRBJ2-7, with 9 bases fitting TRBD2. Per the germline V gene, CDR1 is DFQATT and CDR2 is SNEGSKA (reference sequence). V was pared by 5 bases and J by 5 bases, with 1 base of the junction left unmatched. This CDR3 is built from 11 residues. The CDR3 region is CSAAGGNEQYF. DNA for the CDR3: TGCAGTGCTGCGGGGGGGAACGAGCAGTACTTC.

The chain joins TRBV6-1 to TRBJ1-2, with D hard to call. CDR3 length equals 14 residues. CDR1 MNHNS and CDR2 SASEGT come from the germline V gene. The V end lost 1 base, the J end lost 4 bases, and 10 bases lay between the germline ends. In nucleotides, the CDR3 is TGTGCCAGCAGTGAAGATGGAGGGATCTATGGCTACACCTTC. Protein sequence: CASSEDGGIYGYTF.

The V gene is TRBV7-3, the J gene TRBJ2-1, with D maybe TRBD1 (5 bases). V was pared by 5 bases and J by 9 bases, with 14 bases between. From germline, CDR1 is SGHTA and CDR2 FQGTGA. The length of the CDR3 is 13 residues. The CDR3 is CASSPAQGSEQFF. The CDR3 nucleotides are TGTGCCAGCAGCCCTGCGCAGGGAAGTGAGCAGTTCTTC.

The chain joins TRBV13 to TRBJ2-1; the D gene is possibly TRBD1 (6 bases). V lost 3 bases to trimming and J lost 7 bases, with 16 bases between them. CDR1 and CDR2 from the germline V gene are PRHDT and FYEKMQ (reference sequence). The CDR3 covers 15 residues. The chain's CDR3 is CASSFRGLKRNEQFF. The CDR3 nucleotides read TGTGCCAGCAGCTTCAGGGGCCTCAAGAGGAATGAGCAGTTCTTC.

The gene calls are TRBV7-2 and TRBJ2-1, with TRBD2 matching 8 bases. The germline gives CDR1 SGHTA, CDR2 FQGNSA. With V trimmed by 0 bases and J by 0 bases, 1 base remained unmatched. The CDR3 extends over 16 amino acids. This CDR3 is CASSLAGGASYNEQFF. The CDR3 DNA reads as TGTGCCAGCAGCTTAGCCGGGGGGGCCTCCTACAATGAGCAGTTCTTC.

V usage is TRBV18 and J usage is TRBJ2-6; D uncertain. This CDR3 has 16 amino acids. V lost 0 bases, J lost 1 base, and 7 bases lay in between. Germline-derived CDR1 and CDR2 are KGHSH and LQKENI. This chain's CDR3 is CASSPPSRSGANVLTF. CDR3 bases: TGTGCCAGCTCACCACCTTCGAGATCTGGGGCCAACGTCCTGACTTTC.

This chain connects TRBV29-1 to TRBJ1-2, with TRBD1 identical over 7 bases. V gave up 4 bases and J gave up 3 bases; unmatched junction bases: 11. Germline CDR1 and CDR2: SQVTM and ANQGSEA. The CDR3 spans 15 residues. The CDR3 reads CSVGGQSVGDYGYTF. CDR3 in DNA: TGCAGCGTTGGGGGACAGTCTGTGGGGGACTATGGCTACACCTTC.

The chain links TRBV28 to TRBJ2-7; no definite D call. V was shortened by 3 bases and J by 1 base, with 7 bases between the two germline ends. This CDR3 spans 13 amino acids. Germline CDR1 reads MDHEN; CDR2 reads SYDVKM. The CDR3 sequence is CASSLRPSYEQYF. CDR3 nucleotide sequence: TGTGCCAGCAGTTTGAGGCCGTCCTACGAGCAGTACTTC.

This clone has a single count. The chain has TRBV5-1 and TRBJ2-2; the D gene is possibly TRBD2 (6 bases). V was clipped by 2 bases and J by 6 bases, with 11 bases between them. This CDR3 spans 14 amino acids. From germline, CDR1 is SGHRS and CDR2 YFSETQ. The CDR3 protein is CASSFGGGAGELFF. CDR3 coding DNA: TGCGCCAGCAGCTTCGGGGGAGGCGCCGGGGAGCTGTTTTTT. The whole variable domain, remainder taken from reference TRBV5-1 and TRBJ2-2, is KAGVTQTPRYLIKTRGQQVTLSCSPISGHRSVSWYQQTPGQGLQFLFEYFSETQRNKGNFPGRFSGRQFSNSRSEMNVSTLELGDSALYLCASSFGGGAGELFFGEGSRLTVL.

The gene calls are TRBV30 and TRBJ2-1; D is unresolved. Germline CDR1 and CDR2: GTSNPN and SVGIG (reference sequence). V was clipped by 2 bases and J by 1 base, with 9 bases between them. The CDR3 length is 14 residues. The CDR3 region has the DNA TGTGCCTGGAGTAGGCAGGTTTCCTACAATGAGCAGTTCTTC. Translating it yields CAWSRQVSYNEQFF.

This clone was observed once. The V gene is TRBV7-2, the J gene TRBJ2-1, with D possibly TRBD2 on 7 matching bases. Trimming shortened V by 6 bases and J by 3 bases, and 9 bases separated the two germline ends. Per the germline V gene, CDR1 is SGHTA and CDR2 is FQGNSA. This CDR3 contains 13 residues. CDR3 region: CASRGGRYNEQFF. Written as DNA, the CDR3 is TGTGCCAGCAGGGGGGGGCGCTACAATGAGCAGTTCTTC.

The V and J genes are TRBV19 and TRBJ1-1; possible D gene TRBD1, 6 bases. The CDR3 covers 15 residues. V was trimmed by 6 bases and J by 1 base, leaving 15 bases between them. Germline V gives CDR1 LNHDA, CDR2 SQIVND (reference sequence). CDR3 loop: CASSSLGGANTEAFF. The DNA for the CDR3 is TGTGCCAGTAGCTCCCTGGGGGGGGCGAACACTGAAGCTTTCTTT.

The J gene is TRBJ2-1, the V gene TRBV5-4; D might be TRBD2 (6 bases). The V gene's germline CDR1 is SGHNT and CDR2 YYREEE (reference sequence). The CDR3 is 15 amino acids. Trimming took 0 bases from V and 5 from J, leaving 12 bases between them. The CDR3 coding sequence is TGTGCCAGCAGCTTGGGATCTGGGACTGACAATGAGCAGTTCTTC. The encoded protein is CASSLGSGTDNEQFF.

The J gene is TRBJ2-2, the V gene TRBV5-8, with a possible D match to TRBD1 (5 bases). V was trimmed by 6 bases and J by 1 base, leaving 13 bases between them. Germline V lookup: CDR1 SGHTS, CDR2 YDEGEE. CDR3 size: 15 residues. The CDR3 reads CASTLMTENTGELFF. CDR3 coding DNA: TGTGCCAGCACCTTAATGACAGAGAACACCGGGGAGCTGTTTTTT.

The genes are TRBV9 and TRBJ2-3; 9 nucleotides line up with TRBD2. CDR1 and CDR2 from the germline V gene are SGDLS and YYNGEE. This CDR3 is built from 17 residues. V gave up 4 bases and J gave up 1 base; unmatched junction bases: 10. The CDR3 DNA reads as TGTGCCAGCAGCCTCACGGGGGGCGGGAGGGGCACAGATACGCAGTATTTT. It codes for CASSLTGGGRGTDTQYF.

The rearrangement uses TRBV5-1 and TRBJ1-5; D is unclear. Germline assignment: CDR1 SGHRS and CDR2 YFSETQ. Trimming left V 5 bases short and J 4 bases short, with 13 bases between. The CDR3 loop spans 14 amino acids. The CDR3 loop reads CASSPTDLNQPQHF. The CDR3 DNA follows: TGCGCCAGCAGTCCCACAGATCTTAATCAGCCCCAGCATTTT.

The rearrangement joins TRBV6-5 to TRBJ2-5; a weak D match, TRBD2 (5 bases). V was clipped by 0 bases and J by 4 bases, with 12 bases between them. The germline CDR1 and CDR2 sequences are MNHEY and SVGAGI. CDR3 length equals 15 residues. This CDR3 is CASSYSPAVGETQYF. CDR3 DNA: TGTGCCAGCAGTTACTCGCCAGCGGTGGGAGAGACCCAGTACTTC.

The chain joins TRBV5-1 to TRBJ2-1; D ambiguous. This CDR3 spans 17 amino acids. Germline loops: CDR1 SGHRS, CDR2 YFSETQ. V lost 4 bases, J lost 4 bases, and 21 bases lay in between. The CDR3 DNA reads TGCGCCAGCAGCCCGATAGGCCAAGCGCGCATTTACAATGAGCAGTTCTTC. Its translation is CASSPIGQARIYNEQFF.

The CDR3 protein is CASSAGASDGYTF. The CDR3 DNA follows: TGTGCCAGCAGTGCAGGGGCGTCGGATGGCTACACCTTC. The V gene is TRBV7-9, the J gene TRBJ1-2; maybe TRBD1 (6 bases). The V end lost 6 bases, the J end lost 6 bases, and 14 bases lay between the germline ends. The length of the CDR3 is 13 residues. Germline V gene sequence: CDR1 SEHNR, CDR2 FQNEAQ (reference sequence).

This chain links TRBV6-5 with TRBJ1-1, with a weak D call TRBD1 (5 bases). Germline CDR1 and CDR2: MNHEY and SVGAGI. The CDR3 has 15 amino acids. V was shortened by 7 bases and J by 1 base, with 16 bases between the two germline ends. The CDR3 here is CASILRGVGNTEAFF. The CDR3 region has the DNA TGTGCCAGCATCTTAAGGGGTGTCGGGAACACTGAAGCTTTCTTT.

This rearrangement joins TRBV9 to TRBJ2-3; 11 nucleotides match TRBD2. CDR3 length: 18 residues. Unmatched junction bases numbered 13, after V lost 4 bases and J lost 3 bases. In germline, CDR1 is SGDLS, CDR2 YYNGEE. This CDR3 reads CASSPGTSGGLGTDTQYF. The CDR3 bases are TGTGCCAGCAGCCCCGGGACTAGCGGAGGTCTCGGGACAGATACGCAGTATTTT. Complete variable domain (other parts from reference TRBV9 and TRBJ2-3): DSGVTQTPKHLITATGQRVTLRCSPRSGDLSVYWYQQSLDQGLQFLIQYYNGEERAKGNILERFSAQQFPDLHSELNLSSLELGDSALYFCASSPGTSGGLGTDTQYFGPGTRLTVL.

This chain links TRBV6-6 with TRBJ2-1, with a tentative D call TRBD2 (8 bases). Trimming removed 10 bases from V and 10 bases from J, with 26 bases in between. Germline V gives CDR1 MNHNY, CDR2 SVGAGI (reference sequence). This CDR3 contains 15 residues. In DNA form, the CDR3 reads TGTGCCACCCGTGGGACAGCGGGAGAGGTCCGGGAGCAGTTCTTC. It encodes CATRGTAGEVREQFF.

The rearrangement joins TRBV2 to TRBJ2-7; TRBD1 agrees at 8 bases. This CDR3 is built from 20 residues. Germline V gene lookup returns CDR1 SNHLY and CDR2 FYNNEI. The junction had 21 bases not matched to a gene; V was cut back by 2 bases and J by 3 bases. The CDR3 reads CASSEQGRRGQGGGIYEQYF. The DNA for the CDR3 is TGTGCCAGCAGTGAACAGGGGCGGCGCGGACAGGGTGGAGGGATCTACGAGCAGTACTTC.

This chain uses TRBV5-8 with TRBJ2-3; the match to TRBD1 covers 9 bases. The CDR3 is 16 residues long. Unmatched junction bases numbered 9, after V lost 6 bases and J lost 1 base. Looked up from germline, CDR1 is SGHTS and CDR2 is YDEGEE. CDR3 sequence reads: CASKSRTGVGTDTQYF. The CDR3 nucleotides are TGTGCCAGCAAGAGCAGGACAGGGGTAGGCACAGATACGCAGTATTTT.

This chain links TRBV7-8 with TRBJ2-5, with 9 positions matching TRBD2. The V gene end was trimmed by 5 bases and the J gene end by 5 bases; junction bases not matched to a gene: 9. The CDR3 consists of 15 residues. The V gene's germline CDR1 is SGHVS and CDR2 FQNEAQ. The CDR3 spells CASSLTSGRRETQYF. The CDR3 coding sequence is TGTGCCAGCAGCCTGACTAGCGGTCGCCGGGAGACCCAGTACTTC.